These T cell receptor beta chains were read from a single sample in a study of OX40 agonist ivuxolimab in advanced cancers. The protocol was immunoSEQ multiplex PCR, while the TCRdb copy is restricted to in-frame clones and leaves out a portion. The sample has tens of thousands of clones; approximately 92% are singletons. The sequencing here drew on CD4+ or CD8+ T cells sorted from blood, taken in a trial of the OX40 agonist ivuxolimab. These receptors came from an adult with an advanced solid tumor such as melanoma, head and neck, liver or kidney cancer. Both conserved end residues are part of each CDR3. The D gene is left open where the match is weak. Clone size is not always given. Where it is, it says once, few, many or a class for expanded clones.

V gene	J gene	D gene	clone size	CDR3 DNA	CDR3 protein
TRBV30	TRBJ2-2	TRBD2	.	TGTGCCTGGTCCCCGCGCGGGAGGGCGAACACCGGGGAGCTGTTTTTT	CAWSPRGRANTGELFF
TRBV19	TRBJ1-5	TRBD1	.	TGTGCCAGTAGTATAGTTAAAGGGGGCTCATATCAGCCCCAGCATTTT	CASSIVKGGSYQPQHF
TRBV5-4	TRBJ1-6	.	.	TGTGCCAGCAGCTCAAACCGACAGAATAATTCACCCCTCCACTTT	CASSSNRQNNSPLHF
TRBV2	TRBJ2-1	TRBD2	.	TGTGCCACCGCCCCAGGGCGGGGGGGAGTCGAGGAGCAGTTCTTC	CATAPGRGGVEEQFF
TRBV18	TRBJ1-5	TRBD1	.	TGTGCCAGCTCACCCCAGGGGGCTAGCAATCAGCCCCAGCATTTT	CASSPQGASNQPQHF
TRBV7-9	TRBJ2-5	.	.	TGTGCCAGCAGCTACCGGGCTTTATCCCAAGAGACCCAGTACTTC	CASSYRALSQETQYF
TRBV5-4	TRBJ1-1	TRBD1	.	TGTGCCAGCAGCTTACAGGGGACCTCGAACACTGAAGCTTTCTTT	CASSLQGTSNTEAFF
TRBV5-6	TRBJ2-3	.	.	TGTGCCAGCAGCTTGGTAGCGTCGTCCACAGATACGCAGTATTTT	CASSLVASSTDTQYF
TRBV30	TRBJ1-2	TRBD1	.	TGTGCCTGGAGTCGAGACAGGGCCCTTAACTATGGCTACACCTTC	CAWSRDRALNYGYTF
TRBV5-1	TRBJ2-3	TRBD1	.	TGCGCCAGCAGCTTGCTGCAGGGGGGCACAGATACGCAGTATTTT	CASSLLQGGTDTQYF
TRBV19	TRBJ2-1	.	.	TGTGCCAGTAGTGAGTACAATGAGCAGTTCTTC	CASSEYNEQFF
TRBV5-5	TRBJ1-6	.	.	TGTGCCAGCAGCTTTGGGGTCGCCTATAATTCACCCCTCCACTTT	CASSFGVAYNSPLHF
TRBV18	TRBJ1-2	.	.	TGTGCCAGCTCACCAACGGGGAACTATGGCTACACCTTC	CASSPTGNYGYTF
TRBV4-1	TRBJ1-4	TRBD1	.	TGCGCCAGCAGCCAAGCCGGGACAGGGTATGAAAAACTGTTTTTT	CASSQAGTGYEKLFF
TRBV10-3	TRBJ1-2	TRBD1	.	TGTGCCATCAGTGATAACTTACAGGGGTATGGCTACACCTTC	CAISDNLQGYGYTF
TRBV5-1	TRBJ2-2	TRBD2	.	TGCGCCAGCAGCTTGGAGGCTAGCGGCTACGGGGAGCTGTTTTTT	CASSLEASGYGELFF
TRBV27	TRBJ1-5	TRBD1	.	TGTGCCAGCAGTCCACGTTTACAGGGGTTTGGTCAGCCCCAGCATTTT	CASSPRLQGFGQPQHF
TRBV5-6	TRBJ2-1	.	once	TGTGCCAGCAGCTTGGTGGACAGCGTGAACAATGAGCAGTTCTTC	CASSLVDSVNNEQFF
TRBV5-1	TRBJ2-3	TRBD2	.	TGCGCCAGCAGACCTCTAGCGGGAACAGATACGCAGTATTTT	CASRPLAGTDTQYF
TRBV9	TRBJ2-3	.	.	TGTGCCAGCAGCGTAGGGGGCGGATACTACACAGATACGCAGTATTTT	CASSVGGGYYTDTQYF
TRBV5-4	TRBJ2-5	TRBD2	.	TGTGCCAGCAGCTTGGCGGGGTTAGCGGGAGGGGGAGAGACCCAGTACTTC	CASSLAGLAGGGETQYF
TRBV7-9	TRBJ2-2	TRBD1	once	TGTGCCAGCAGCTCATGGGACAGGTCGGACACCGGGGAGCTGTTTTTT	CASSSWDRSDTGELFF